The rows below give T cell receptor beta chains drawn from one sample of a study of beta chain features in type 1 diabetes. The method was immunoSEQ multiplex PCR; TCRdb's version includes in-frame clones alone and lacks a portion of them. The data show roughly 100,000 clones, 25% to 35% seen once. What was sequenced was central memory CD4+ T cells from blood. The receptor set was obtained from a woman in her late teens or twenties with type 1 diabetes. Each CDR3 is given with its conserved first and last residue. The order of the fields is D gene, J gene, clone size, V gene, CDR3 DNA, CDR3 protein. D genes are given only for firm matches. Part of the rows lack a size; the others show once, few, many or a class for expanded clones.

TRBD1	TRBJ1-5	.	TRBV5-1	TGCGCCAGCAGCTTGGGACAGGGGGCAAATCAGCCCCAGCATTTT	CASSLGQGANQPQHF
TRBD2	TRBJ2-2	.	TRBV5-1	TGCGCCAGCAGCTTCTCTCCGGGGGGTTCTGGGGAGCTGTTTTTT	CASSFSPGGSGELFF
.	TRBJ2-4	.	TRBV4-2	TGTGCCAGCAGCCAAGATACCGGGTCCGGTTGGAACATTCAGTACTTC	CASSQDTGSGWNIQYF
TRBD2	TRBJ2-2	.	TRBV5-1	TGCGCCAGCAGCTTGGGGACTAGGGCCTCCTTCGGCGGGGAGCTGTTTTTT	CASSLGTRASFGGELFF
TRBD1	TRBJ2-7	.	TRBV19	TGTGCCAGTAGCCGACAGGGGGGACTTTCCTCCTACGAGCAGTACTTC	CASSRQGGLSSYEQYF
.	TRBJ2-5	few	TRBV4-1	TGCGCCAGCAGCCAGCGAAGCCGGGACACCTTCCAAGAGACCCAGTACTTC	CASSQRSRDTFQETQYF
.	TRBJ2-2	.	TRBV5-1	TGCGCCAGCAGCTTGGGGGGCCCCGGGGAGCTGTTTTTT	CASSLGGPGELFF
TRBD2	TRBJ2-3	few	TRBV27	TGTGCCAGCAGTTGGCGGGAGGGCCCAGATACGCAGTATTTT	CASSWREGPDTQYF
.	TRBJ2-5	few	TRBV29-1	TGCAGCGTTGCGGAGGGGGAGACCCAGTACTTC	CSVAEGETQYF
.	TRBJ1-1	.	TRBV19	TGTGCCAGTATAGAGGACACTGAAGCTTTCTTT	CASIEDTEAFF
.	TRBJ2-1	few	TRBV25-1	TGTGCCAGCAGTGACCTCCTGAGGGGGAGCGGCAATGAGCAGTTCTTC	CASSDLLRGSGNEQFF
TRBD1	TRBJ2-7	few	TRBV5-5	TGTGCCAGCAGCCGGGGCACAGGGGAAAGCTCCTACGAGCAGTACTTC	CASSRGTGESSYEQYF
.	TRBJ1-2	.	TRBV6-6	TGTGCCAGCAGTCTACCCGGGGGGGCTTATGGCTACACCTTC	CASSLPGGAYGYTF
.	TRBJ1-1	.	TRBV7-2	TGTGCCAGCAGCTTAGCGGGAGAGAACACTGAAGCTTTCTTT	CASSLAGENTEAFF
TRBD2	TRBJ2-3	many	TRBV29-1	TGCAGCGTTGGTCAAACAGCGGGAGCGGCTACGCAGTATTTT	CSVGQTAGAATQYF
.	TRBJ1-4	.	TRBV7-2	TGTGCCAGCAGCTTATCTGGAACCAGGTCTAATGAAAAACTGTTTTTT	CASSLSGTRSNEKLFF